This T cell receptor beta chain was found in a study of cytomegalovirus exposure and HLA in healthy donors. The CDR3 covers 13 residues. V dropped 1 base and J dropped 4 bases, with 5 bases sitting between them. The germline gives CDR1 SGHTA, CDR2 FQGNSA. Study conclusions and caveats: The study designated roughly 150 TCR beta chains cytomegalovirus-associated. Across donors, presence/absence analyses took sequencing depth to be roughly uniform.

The primer mix had 60 Vbeta and 13 Jbeta primers. The assay was immunoSEQ multiplex PCR, and TCRdb's table has in-frame clones only and misses some. The sample contains 95,000 to 110,000 clones, less than 80% of which appear only once. As concerns this clone: Its target is unknown. Other DNA sequences in this sample translate to the same CDR3.

The clonotype was recovered from a man aged 25-45 years in good health and CMV-seronegative. The J gene is TRBJ1-5, the V gene TRBV7-2, with D unresolved. Sequencing was done on a sample of PBMCs. As DNA, the CDR3 is TGTGCCAGCAGCTTAGGGCGGAATCAGCCCCAGCATTTT. It is translated as CASSLGRNQPQHF.